The 25 T cell receptor beta chains below all came from one sample that was sequenced in a study of long-term antiretroviral therapy in people with HIV. The authors ran the immunoSEQ assay, v3.0, at survey level. The assay was immunoSEQ multiplex PCR, and TCRdb's table has in-frame clones only and misses some. Counted here are 30,000 to 40,000 clones, approximately 80% occurring once; the ten biggest clones make up under 8.5%. The sample in question was unsorted PBMCs, obtained 3.1 years after starting antiretroviral therapy. These receptors were taken from a woman between 50 and 59 years old with HIV.

The chain joins TRBV18 to TRBJ2-2, with 11 bases matching TRBD2. J gave up 5 bases and V 3 bases, and 5 bases lay outside the gene matches. CDR1 KGHSH and CDR2 LQKENI come from the germline V gene. The CDR3 length is 16 residues. In nucleotides, the CDR3 is TGTGCCAGCTCACCTTCGGGACTAGCGGCAACCGGGGAGCTGTTTTTT. Its translation: CASSPSGLAATGELFF.

The chain has TRBV11-2 and TRBJ1-6; 8 bases map to TRBD1. The CDR3 consists of 13 residues. Per germline, CDR1 SGHAT and CDR2 FQNNGV. V lost 5 bases to trimming and J lost 7 bases; unmatched junction nucleotides: 1. The CDR3 DNA follows: TGTGCCAGCAGCCGGACAGGGAATTCACCCCTCCACTTT. This sequence encodes CASSRTGNSPLHF.

The CDR3 sequence: CASSGEVAGDGEKLFF. For the CDR3, the DNA is TGTGCCAGCAGCGGGGAGGTGGCAGGGGATGGGGAAAAACTGTTTTTT. The rearrangement links TRBV9 to TRBJ1-4; TRBD1 might be the D (6 bases). The CDR3 has 16 residues. Germline V gene lookup returns CDR1 SGDLS and CDR2 YYNGEE. The V end was cut by 3 bases, the J end by 8 bases, with 20 bases between.

The V and J genes are TRBV30 and TRBJ1-5, with TRBD1 as a possible D gene (5 bases). The CDR3 consists of 15 residues. Trimming stripped 5 bases from V and 4 bases from J, with 18 bases between. The germline V gene has CDR1 GTSNPN and CDR2 SVGIG (reference sequence). The CDR3 DNA follows: TGTGCCTGGGACCCGGGGGAGTTCCCGAATCAGCCCCAGCATTTT. As protein: CAWDPGEFPNQPQHF. Variable domain in full (rest from reference TRBV30 and TRBJ1-5): SQTIHQWPATLVQPVGSPLSLECTVEGTSNPNLYWYRQAAGRGLQLLFYSVGIGQISSEVPQNLSASRPQDRQFILSSKKLLLSDSGFYLCAWDPGEFPNQPQHFGDGTRLSIL.

This clone was observed a few times. V usage is TRBV15 and J usage is TRBJ1-5, with unresolved D. The CDR3 has 13 residues. Looked up from germline, CDR1 is LNHNV and CDR2 is YYDKDF (reference sequence). Trimming shortened V by 1 base and J by 8 bases, and 9 bases separated the two germline ends. This CDR3 reads CATSRVSSEPQHF. The CDR3 DNA reads as TGTGCCACCAGCAGAGTATCTTCCGAGCCCCAGCATTTT.

This sequence joins TRBV4-2 and TRBJ2-1; D is unclear. V was trimmed by 1 base and J by 1 base, leaving 11 bases between them. There are 16 residues in the CDR3. The germline CDR1 and CDR2 sequences are LGHNA and YNFKEQ. The CDR3 DNA reads as TGTGCCAGCAGCCAAGGGGGTCCTGGGTCCTACAATGAGCAGTTCTTC. It codes for CASSQGGPGSYNEQFF.

The rearrangement links TRBV19 to TRBJ1-2; D call uncertain. Per germline, CDR1 LNHDA and CDR2 SQIVND (reference sequence). V lost 4 bases to trimming and J lost 4 bases, with 7 bases between them. This CDR3 contains 12 residues. CDR3: CASSRTGYGYTF. Written as DNA, the CDR3 is TGTGCCAGTAGTAGGACCGGCTATGGCTACACCTTC.

This clone has only a few counts. The chain employs TRBV19 and TRBJ1-6; no reliable D call. Germline CDR1 is LNHDA and CDR2 is SQIVND (reference sequence). CDR3 size: 14 residues. V was shortened by 7 bases and J by 5 bases, with 12 bases between the two germline ends. The CDR3 coding sequence is TGTGCCAGTAAGCAGGAAGGGAATAATTCACCCCTCCACTTT. Translated: CASKQEGNNSPLHF.

J is TRBJ2-3 and V is TRBV5-8; the match to TRBD1 covers 7 bases. CDR3 length equals 16 residues. V trimming: 4 bases; J trimming: 0 bases; junction bases outside the gene matches: 8. The germline gives CDR1 SGHTS, CDR2 YDEGEE. Here the CDR3 DNA reads TGTGCCAGCAGCCGCTCGGGACAGCACAGCACAGATACGCAGTATTTT. Its protein product is CASSRSGQHSTDTQYF.

This clone was counted between two and nine times. The chain has TRBV9 and TRBJ1-1; possibly TRBD1 for D (6 bases). The CDR3 consists of 13 residues. V gave up 3 bases and J gave up 4 bases, with 10 bases separating them. Germline CDR1 is SGDLS and CDR2 is YYNGEE. The DNA for the CDR3 is TGTGCCAGCAGCGGCGGACAGCGCACTGAAGCTTTCTTT. Translating it yields CASSGGQRTEAFF.

This clone has more than one count but fewer than ten. The chain couples TRBV7-8 to TRBJ1-3, with no clear D. Between the trimmed V and J ends, which lost 2 bases and 0 bases, there was a span of 8 bases. CDR3 size: 15 residues. Germline assignment: CDR1 SGHVS and CDR2 FQNEAQ. The CDR3 DNA follows: TGTGCCAGCAGCTTATCAACCAACTCTGGAAACACCATATATTTT. Encoded protein: CASSLSTNSGNTIYF.

This clone was observed once. This sequence joins TRBV18 and TRBJ1-5; 10 nucleotides line up with TRBD1. The J segment lost 5 bases and the V segment lost 2 bases, leaving 3 bases of the junction unmatched. The CDR3 loop spans 15 amino acids. Germline V gene sequence: CDR1 KGHSH, CDR2 LQKENI. Written as DNA, the CDR3 is TGTGCCAGCTCACCAGACAGGGGGCGGGATCAGCCCCAGCATTTT. It codes for CASSPDRGRDQPQHF.

The genes are TRBV5-1 and TRBJ2-5; D gene ambiguous. Germline CDR1 SGHRS, CDR2 YFSETQ. The CDR3 has 16 residues. Trimming removed 0 bases from V and 7 bases from J, with 19 bases in between. The CDR3 coding sequence is TGCGCCAGCAGCTTGGTGTCCTCAATCAGATCGGGGACCCAGTACTTC. Its protein is CASSLVSSIRSGTQYF.

The rearrangement uses TRBV18 and TRBJ2-1, with 8 bases lining up with TRBD2. Per the germline V gene, CDR1 is KGHSH and CDR2 is LQKENI. V dropped 2 bases and J dropped 10; count of bases not matched to a gene: 10. The CDR3 spans 15 residues. Written as DNA, the CDR3 is TGTGCCAGCTCACCAATAGCGGGGTTCCGCGGGGAGCAGTTCTTC. It encodes CASSPIAGFRGEQFF.

The V gene is TRBV10-3, the J gene TRBJ2-5, with TRBD2 matching over 10 bases. V lost 5 bases and J lost 5; bases outside the gene matches: 14. Germline CDR1 is ENHRY and CDR2 is SYGVKD. The CDR3 is 17 amino acids. In nucleotides, the CDR3 is TGTGCCATCAGTTCGGGGGAGCGGGGGGGATCCCGGGAGACCCAGTACTTC. This gives the protein CAISSGERGGSRETQYF.

The chain has TRBV5-1 and TRBJ2-7, with D maybe TRBD2 (5 bases). The germline V and J ends were trimmed by 4 bases and 2 bases, with 13 bases remaining between them. This CDR3 contains 14 residues. Germline CDR1 is SGHRS and CDR2 is YFSETQ. CDR3 in amino acids: CASSPMTNAYEQYV. The DNA for the CDR3 is TGCGCCAGCAGCCCTATGACTAATGCCTACGAGCAGTACGTC.

The chain carries TRBV7-2 and TRBJ2-5; 7 nucleotides agree with TRBD2. Unmatched junction bases numbered 10, after V lost 5 bases and J lost 4 bases. The CDR3 consists of 15 residues. Germline CDR1 is SGHTA and CDR2 is FQGNSA. In nucleotides, the CDR3 is TGTGCCAGCAGCCGTGCCGCCGGACTAGGAGAGACCCAGTACTTC. The encoded protein is CASSRAAGLGETQYF.

This chain links TRBV7-8 with TRBJ2-2; 11 bases are a match to TRBD2. Germline-derived CDR1 and CDR2 are SGHVS and FQNEAQ. The CDR3 loop spans 17 amino acids. J lost 5 bases, V lost 5 bases, and 10 bases had no gene match. CDR3 in amino acids: CASSLKATSGVTGELFF. CDR3 coding DNA: TGTGCCAGCAGCCTTAAAGCGACTAGCGGGGTTACCGGGGAGCTGTTTTTT.

The CDR3 here is CASSQDWATGELFF. The CDR3 nucleotides are TGTGCCAGCAGCCAGGACTGGGCCACCGGGGAGCTGTTTTTT. The V gene is TRBV7-9, the J gene TRBJ2-2; D might be TRBD2 (5 bases). Per germline, CDR1 SEHNR and CDR2 FQNEAQ (reference sequence). The CDR3 contains 14 residues. V lost 5 bases and J 4 bases, leaving 11 bases between the germline ends.

The J gene is TRBJ2-2, the V gene TRBV6-5, with D possibly TRBD1 on 6 matching bases. Trimming took 5 bases from V and 6 from J, leaving 13 bases between them. Germline CDR1 reads MNHEY; CDR2 reads SVGAGI. The CDR3 contains 14 residues. The CDR3 region has the DNA TGTGCCAGCAGTAGACAGGCCGGATCCGGGGAGCTGTTTTTT. Translated: CASSRQAGSGELFF.

The V call is TRBV7-3, the J call TRBJ2-7; unclear D gene. V was pared by 3 bases and J by 3 bases, with 6 bases between. The germline CDR1 and CDR2 sequences are SGHTA and FQGTGA. CDR3 length: 12 residues. CDR3 bases: TGTGCCAGCAGCTTCGACATCTACGAGCAGTACGTC. Translated: CASSFDIYEQYV.

The chain couples TRBV6-5 to TRBJ1-6, with 9 bases identical to TRBD1. The V gene's germline CDR1 is MNHEY and CDR2 SVGAGI. CDR3 length: 14 amino acids. J was trimmed by 7 bases and V by 2 bases; bases with no gene match: 0. CDR3 sequence: CASSYGTGNSPLHF. The CDR3 DNA reads TGTGCCAGCAGTTACGGGACAGGGAATTCACCCCTCCACTTT.

The chain carries TRBV5-1 and TRBJ2-5; D is undetermined. V shed 0 bases and J shed 1 base, with 7 bases lying between them. The CDR3 has 14 residues. Germline CDR1 and CDR2: SGHRS and YFSETQ. In DNA, the CDR3 is TGCGCCAGCAGCTTGGGGGGTCCCCAAGAGACCCAGTACTTC. Amino acid sequence: CASSLGGPQETQYF.

This chain joins TRBV6-1 and TRBJ2-3; 8 nucleotides align to TRBD1. Germline V gives CDR1 MNHNS, CDR2 SASEGT. V shed 4 bases, J shed 4 bases, and the junction held 7 bases outside the gene matches. This CDR3 comprises 15 residues. The CDR3 protein is CASSVHRGSADTQYF. As DNA, the CDR3 is TGTGCCAGCAGTGTACACAGGGGGTCCGCAGATACGCAGTATTTT.

The gene calls are TRBV27 and TRBJ1-1; TRBD1 is a possible D gene (5 bases). The V end lost 5 bases, the J end lost 5 bases, and 12 bases lay between the germline ends. The CDR3 extends over 13 amino acids. Germline lookup yields CDR1 MNHEY and CDR2 SMNVEV (reference sequence). CDR3 DNA: TGTGCCAGCAGTCCACGGGGGTGGACTGAAGCTTTCTTT. It codes for CASSPRGWTEAFF.